A selection of T cell receptor beta chains follows, all from one sample in a study of beta chain features in type 1 diabetes. TCRdb's copy holds only in-frame clones and misses some; the assay was immunoSEQ multiplex PCR. The sample lists 120,000 or so clones; roughly 17% were seen once. Sequencing was carried out using central memory CD4+ T cells from blood. These receptors were obtained from a man aged 18 to 29 with type 1 diabetes. Each CDR3 is given with its conserved first and last residue. Each record gives: D gene, J gene, clone size, V gene, CDR3 protein, CDR3 DNA. The D gene is left open where the match is weak. Not every row has a clone size; where given, it reads once, few, many or a size class.

NA	TRBJ2-4	NA	TRBV28	CASRTEPNIQYF	TGTGCCAGCAGGACAGAACCAAACATTCAGTACTTC
TRBD2	TRBJ2-4	NA	TRBV7-8	CASSLARERGSIQYF	TGTGCCAGCAGCTTAGCGCGGGAGCGGGGGAGCATTCAGTACTTC
TRBD2	TRBJ2-5	few	TRBV10-3	CAISEARRGGETQYF	TGTGCCATCAGTGAAGCCAGGCGCGGGGGGGAGACCCAGTACTTC
NA	TRBJ2-3	few	TRBV5-5	CASSFNPTHMDTQYF	TGTGCCAGCAGCTTCAATCCCACTCACATGGATACGCAGTATTTT
TRBD2	TRBJ2-7	few	TRBV4-1	CASSHPGLAGDYEQYF	TGCGCCAGCAGCCACCCTGGACTAGCGGGAGACTACGAGCAGTACTTC
TRBD1	TRBJ2-5	few	TRBV30	CACLGQGPTQYF	TGTGCCTGCCTTGGACAGGGTCCGACCCAGTACTTC
NA	TRBJ2-1	few	TRBV19	CASSMVGTTEQFF	TGTGCCAGTAGTATGGTAGGGACGACTGAGCAGTTCTTC
NA	TRBJ2-3	NA	TRBV5-1	CASSSWVAEQSTDTQYF	TGCGCCAGCAGCTCGTGGGTAGCTGAACAGAGCACAGATACGCAGTATTTT
NA	TRBJ2-7	NA	TRBV21-1	CASSKGTASYEQYF	TGTGCCAGCAGCAAAGGAACAGCCAGCTACGAGCAGTACTTC
NA	TRBJ2-7	few	TRBV4-2	CASSQRHPPDEQYF	TGTGCCAGCAGCCAACGACATCCTCCGGACGAGCAGTACTTC
TRBD2	TRBJ2-7	NA	TRBV30	CAWRQAGTYEQYF	TGTGCCTGGAGACAAGCGGGGACCTACGAGCAGTACTTC
NA	TRBJ2-1	NA	TRBV4-3	CASSQMTTSYNEQFF	TGCGCCAGCAGCCAAATGACTACCTCCTACAATGAGCAGTTCTTC
NA	TRBJ2-3	many	TRBV5-4	CASSFFERTDTQYF	TGTGCCAGCAGCTTTTTCGAACGCACAGATACGCAGTATTTT
TRBD2	TRBJ2-7	NA	TRBV27	CASSPSVAGAYEQYF	TGTGCCAGCAGTCCCTCGGTAGCGGGAGCATACGAGCAGTACTTC
TRBD2	TRBJ2-1	few	TRBV15	CATSRPGTLAGQQFF	TGTGCCACCAGCAGACCCGGGACGCTAGCGGGACAGCAGTTCTTC
NA	TRBJ1-1	few	TRBV14	CASSHRRTPNTEAFF	TGTGCCAGCAGCCACCGAAGAACTCCGAACACTGAAGCTTTCTTT
NA	TRBJ2-1	many	TRBV21-1	CASSKIRTSLQFF	TGTGCCAGCAGCAAAATCCGGACTTCTCTGCAGTTCTTC
NA	TRBJ2-7	NA	TRBV29-1	CSVEILGESYEQYF	TGCAGCGTTGAGATACTCGGCGAATCCTACGAGCAGTACTTC
NA	TRBJ2-5	NA	TRBV27	CASSLYGEKETQYF	TGTGCCAGCAGTTTATATGGGGAAAAGGAGACCCAGTACTTC
NA	TRBJ1-1	NA	TRBV5-4	CASSLADTGRGSEAFF	TGTGCCAGCAGCTTGGCAGACACCGGAAGGGGTAGTGAAGCTTTCTTT
NA	TRBJ2-3	few	TRBV5-4	CASRNDGDTQYF	TGTGCCAGCAGAAATGACGGAGATACGCAGTATTTT
TRBD2	TRBJ2-7	few	TRBV19	CASILRFGRGGSHYEQYF	TGTGCCAGTATCTTAAGGTTCGGTCGAGGCGGGAGTCATTACGAGCAGTACTTC
NA	TRBJ1-1	NA	TRBV7-9	CASSFGQIDIKTEAFF	TGTGCCAGCAGCTTTGGACAGATTGACATCAAGACTGAAGCTTTCTTT
NA	TRBJ2-2	NA	TRBV11-2	CASSLDHNTGELFF	TGTGCCAGCAGCTTAGACCATAACACCGGGGAGCTGTTTTTT
NA	TRBJ1-6	NA	TRBV9	CASSVDLGGRYNSPLHF	TGTGCCAGCAGCGTAGATTTGGGAGGAAGGTATAATTCACCCCTCCACTTT
NA	TRBJ1-1	NA	TRBV14	CASSPVAGPLRW	TGTGCCAGCAGCCCCGTGGCGGGACCCCTTCGCTGG
NA	TRBJ2-7	NA	TRBV25-1	CASSEQGSYEQYF	TGTGCCAGCAGTGAACAGGGTTCCTACGAGCAGTACTTC
NA	TRBJ1-6	NA	TRBV4-2	CASSPLPGPQPLHF	TGTGCCAGCAGCCCCCTCCCTGGGCCTCAACCCCTCCACTTT
TRBD2	TRBJ2-1	medium-sized	TRBV29-1	CSVGTRKDNEQFF	TGCAGCGTTGGGACTAGGAAGGACAATGAGCAGTTCTTC
NA	TRBJ1-2	NA	TRBV9	CASSVDRPGYGYTF	TGTGCCAGCAGCGTAGATCGACCCGGCTATGGCTACACCTTC
NA	TRBJ2-5	few	TRBV11-2	CASSRGETQYF	TGTGCCAGCAGCCGGGGAGAGACCCAGTACTTC
TRBD1	TRBJ2-7	NA	TRBV6-6	CASSTPGQGNHEQYF	TGTGCCAGCAGTACACCGGGACAGGGAAATCACGAGCAGTACTTC
NA	TRBJ2-2	NA	TRBV18	CASSDAGELFF	TGTGCCAGCTCAGATGCCGGGGAGCTGTTTTTT
NA	TRBJ2-2	NA	TRBV18	CASSSNGELFF	TGTGCCAGCTCCTCGAACGGGGAGCTGTTTTTT
NA	TRBJ2-4	many	TRBV15	CATSREGGAGKNIQYF	TGTGCCACCAGCAGAGAGGGAGGAGCCGGGAAAAACATTCAGTACTTC
NA	TRBJ1-2	NA	TRBV15	CATSRERGGGYTF	TGTGCCACCAGCAGAGAACGTGGCGGGGGCTACACCTTC
NA	TRBJ2-6	medium-sized	TRBV18	CASSPRAGAGANVLTF	TGTGCCAGCTCACCGCGGGCCGGAGCTGGGGCCAACGTCCTGACTTTC
NA	TRBJ2-2	few	TRBV11-1	CASSPTGKRSGELFF	TGTGCCAGCAGCCCTACAGGGAAGAGATCCGGGGAGCTGTTTTTT
NA	TRBJ1-1	NA	TRBV14	CASSQGGMNTEAFF	TGTGCCAGCAGCCAAGGTGGGATGAACACTGAAGCTTTCTTT
TRBD1	TRBJ2-3	few	TRBV28	CASIPYPGTGSRDTQYF	TGTGCCAGCATTCCTTACCCCGGGACAGGGAGTAGGGATACGCAGTATTTT
NA	TRBJ2-3	NA	TRBV6-6	CASTTLRVVTQYF	TGTGCCAGCACTACCCTCCGGGTAGTTACGCAGTATTTT
TRBD2	TRBJ2-3	many	TRBV5-1	CASSPGTSGSIDTQYF	TGCGCCAGCAGCCCCGGGACTAGCGGGAGTATCGATACGCAGTATTTT
NA	TRBJ2-1	few	TRBV2	CASSYRDGSNNEQFF	TGTGCCAGCAGTTACAGGGACGGGTCGAACAATGAGCAGTTCTTC
TRBD1	TRBJ1-3	many	TRBV29-1	CSVAGTGDSGPGNTIYF	TGCAGCGTCGCCGGGACAGGGGACTCTGGGCCTGGAAACACCATATATTTT
TRBD1	TRBJ2-6	few	TRBV4-1	CASSQGLLGQGSGANVLTF	TGCGCCAGCAGCCAAGGACTTCTCGGACAGGGATCTGGGGCCAACGTCCTGACTTTC
NA	TRBJ2-7	NA	TRBV29-1	CSVKQGATYEQYF	TGCAGCGTTAAACAGGGTGCTACCTACGAGCAGTACTTC